The 18 T cell receptor beta chains reported below all come from one sample, sequenced in a study of cytomegalovirus exposure and HLA in healthy donors. The table came from immunoSEQ multiplex PCR; TCRdb's copy has only in-frame clones and leaves some out. The repertoire holds over 200,000 clones, with 80% to 90% as singletons. The sample taken for sequencing was PBMCs. These receptors were taken from a woman in her late teens or twenties in good health and CMV-seronegative.

This clone was detected only once. The J gene is TRBJ2-7, the V gene TRBV5-1, with 7 bases identical to TRBD1. Germline assignment: CDR1 SGHRS and CDR2 YFSETQ. This CDR3 is 13 amino acids long. V shed 5 bases and J 5 bases; nucleotides not matched to a gene: 7. Written as DNA, the CDR3 is TGCGCCAGCAGGGGACAGCTGGGGGACGAGCAGTACTTC. It translates to CASRGQLGDEQYF.

The chain carries TRBV23-1 and TRBJ2-7; 9 nucleotides line up with TRBD2. TRBV23-1 is an open reading frame whose function is uncertain. CDR3 length: 15 residues. V shed 4 bases, J shed 4 bases, and the junction held 8 bases outside the gene matches. The CDR3 region is CASSRRASGIYEQYF. CDR3 bases: TGCGCCAGCAGTCGAAGGGCTAGCGGGATTTACGAGCAGTACTTC.

The chain combines TRBV27 with TRBJ1-1, with 9 bases aligning to TRBD1. The V and J ends lost 4 bases and 6 bases, in that order; junction bases with no gene match: 12. Per the germline V gene, CDR1 is MNHEY and CDR2 is SMNVEV (reference sequence). The CDR3 runs 16 residues. The CDR3: CASSWGQGWGVAEAFF. For the CDR3, the DNA is TGTGCCAGCAGTTGGGGACAGGGCTGGGGTGTTGCTGAAGCTTTCTTT.

A note on this clone: Other nucleotide sequences in the sample specify the same CDR3. The gene calls are TRBV9 and TRBJ2-7, with 10 positions matching TRBD1. The CDR3 contains 14 residues. Germline values: CDR1 SGDLS, CDR2 YYNGEE. The V segment lost 0 bases and the J segment 4 bases; nucleotides outside the gene matches: 1. CDR3 residues: CASSVGQGAYEQYF. Written as DNA, the CDR3 is TGTGCCAGCAGCGTAGGACAGGGGGCTTACGAGCAGTACTTC.

The J gene is TRBJ2-5, the V gene TRBV18; a possible D gene is TRBD2 (6 bases). In germline, CDR1 is KGHSH, CDR2 LQKENI. The V end was cut by 2 bases, the J end by 2 bases, with 15 bases between. The CDR3 spans 16 residues. For the CDR3, the DNA is TGTGCCAGCTCACCAGCGGGGTTAGATCCTCAAGAGACCCAGTACTTC. This gives the protein CASSPAGLDPQETQYF.

The rearrangement uses TRBV27 and TRBJ1-4; 9 nucleotides match TRBD1. This CDR3 comprises 16 residues. The germline V gene encodes CDR1 MNHEY and CDR2 SMNVEV (reference sequence). With 0 bases clipped from V and 8 bases from J, the junction kept 7 bases outside the gene matches. As DNA, the CDR3 is TGTGCCAGCAGTTTATCAGGGACAGGGCTTTGGGAAAAACTGTTTTTT. It is translated as CASSLSGTGLWEKLFF.

V and J are TRBV2 and TRBJ2-2; TRBD2 might be the D (8 bases). V lost 9 bases, J lost 4 bases, and 15 bases lay in between. The CDR3 length is 14 residues. CDR1 and CDR2 (germline): SNHLY, FYNNEI. Written as DNA, the CDR3 is TGTGCCAGTCGGGAGGGGGCCGGCACCGGGGAGCTGTTTTTT. It is translated as CASREGAGTGELFF. Drawing the rest from reference TRBV2 and TRBJ2-2, the complete variable domain is EPEVTQTPSHQVTQMGQEVILRCVPISNHLYFYWYRQILGQKVEFLVSFYNNEISEKSEIFDDQFSVERPDGSNFTLKIRSTKLEDSAMYFCASREGAGTGELFFGEGSRLTVL.

The chain carries TRBV7-9 and TRBJ2-1; 12 bases map to TRBD2. The V and J ends lost 5 bases and 7 bases, in that order; junction bases with no gene match: 12. Germline V gene sequence: CDR1 SEHNR, CDR2 FQNEAQ (reference sequence). The CDR3 is 17 amino acids. As DNA, the CDR3 is TGTGCCAGCAGCCGGACTAGCGGGATTTCCCTTTTGAATGAGCAGTTCTTC. It specifies CASSRTSGISLLNEQFF. Supplemented by reference TRBV7-9 and TRBJ2-1, the full variable domain reads DTGVSQNPRHKITKRGQNVTFRCDPISEHNRLYWYRQTLGQGPEFLTYFQNEAQLEKSRLLSDRFSAERPKGSFSTLEIQRTEQGDSAMYLCASSRTSGISLLNEQFFGPGTRLTVL.

The genes are TRBV4-3 and TRBJ2-1; D is possibly TRBD2 (5 bases). V lost 2 bases and J 0 bases, leaving 8 bases between the germline ends. This CDR3 contains 15 residues. Looked up from germline, CDR1 is LGHNA and CDR2 is YSLEER. CDR3 sequence reads: CASSQLGSSYNEQFF. The CDR3 DNA follows: TGCGCCAGCAGCCAACTGGGGAGCTCCTACAATGAGCAGTTCTTC.

V gene TRBV5-6 combines with J gene TRBJ2-7, with 8 nucleotides matching TRBD2. CDR1 is SGHDT, CDR2 YYEEEE, per germline. This CDR3 is built from 14 residues. V was pared by 2 bases and J by 2 bases, with 3 bases of the junction left unmatched. CDR3 sequence reads: CASSFGLAPYEQYF. Written as DNA, the CDR3 is TGTGCCAGCAGCTTCGGACTAGCCCCCTACGAGCAGTACTTC.

The chain couples TRBV28 to TRBJ2-3; 13 nucleotides match TRBD2. Germline trimming cut 5 bases from V and 6 bases from J; bases unmatched to any gene: 5. There are 15 residues in the CDR3. Germline CDR1 is MDHEN and CDR2 is SYDVKM. The CDR3 region is CASSILAGGIDTQYF. In DNA, the CDR3 is TGTGCCAGCAGTATACTAGCGGGGGGGATTGATACGCAGTATTTT.

The chain combines TRBV7-8 with TRBJ2-7; 10 nucleotides line up with TRBD2. The V and J ends lost 6 bases and 3 bases, in that order; junction bases with no gene match: 11. This CDR3 is built from 16 residues. The germline gives CDR1 SGHVS, CDR2 FQNEAQ. Written as DNA, the CDR3 is TGTGCCAGCAGGGAACTCCGGACTAGCGGTTACTACGAGCAGTACTTC. As protein: CASRELRTSGYYEQYF.

The CDR3 sequence: CASSQVTGRTEAFF. The DNA of the CDR3 is TGCGCCAGCAGCCAAGTGACAGGAAGGACTGAAGCTTTCTTT. V usage is TRBV4-1 and J usage is TRBJ1-1; TRBD1 might be the D (6 bases). This CDR3 has 14 amino acids. Germline V gives CDR1 MGHRA, CDR2 YSYEKL. V lost 1 base and J 5 bases, leaving 11 bases between the germline ends.

This rearrangement joins TRBV13 to TRBJ2-3; weak D call: TRBD2 (5 bases). Germline values: CDR1 PRHDT, CDR2 FYEKMQ (reference sequence). The CDR3 runs 16 residues. V lost 7 bases to trimming and J lost 1 base, with 18 bases between them. In nucleotides, the CDR3 is TGTGCCAGCAACCCCTTTGGGGAGAGGGGCACAGATACGCAGTATTTT. Its translation: CASNPFGERGTDTQYF. Full variable domain (remainder filled in from reference TRBV13 and TRBJ2-3): AAGVIQSPRHLIKEKRETATLKCYPIPRHDTVYWYQQGPGQDPQFLISFYEKMQSDKGSIPDRFSAQQFSDYHSELNMSSLELGDSALYFCASNPFGERGTDTQYFGPGTRLTVL.

The V gene is TRBV18, the J gene TRBJ2-3, with 8 bases that match TRBD2. This CDR3 region has 15 residues. The junction had 8 bases not matched to a gene; V was cut back by 6 bases and J by 3 bases. Germline V lookup: CDR1 KGHSH, CDR2 LQKENI. The DNA for the CDR3 is TGTGCCAGCTCTCCCACTAGCGGAACAACAGATACGCAGTATTTT. Its translation is CASSPTSGTTDTQYF.

The V call is TRBV28, the J call TRBJ2-3, with 7 bases that match TRBD2. This CDR3 comprises 21 residues. Germline assignment: CDR1 MDHEN and CDR2 SYDVKM. The V and J ends lost 5 bases and 2 bases, in that order; junction bases with no gene match: 25. The CDR3 here is CASSPTPEAGPPTRNTDTQYF. Here the CDR3 DNA reads TGTGCCAGCAGTCCCACGCCTGAAGCGGGACCCCCTACGAGGAACACAGATACGCAGTATTTT.

The CDR3 here is CASRSGSPDTQYF. DNA for the CDR3: TGCGCCAGCAGAAGCGGGAGCCCCGATACGCAGTATTTT. V and J are TRBV5-1 and TRBJ2-3, with TRBD2 matching 8 bases. The CDR3 is 13 amino acids. The germline gives CDR1 SGHRS, CDR2 YFSETQ. Trimming took 5 bases from V and 6 from J; bases not matched to a gene: 5.

Comment on this clone: Other DNA sequences in the sample encode the same CDR3. The chain couples TRBV27 to TRBJ2-5; TRBD1 aligns across 8 bases. The germline CDR1 and CDR2 sequences are MNHEY and SMNVEV (reference sequence). This CDR3 comprises 13 residues. J lost 4 bases, V lost 3 bases, and 1 base had no gene match. The CDR3 sequence: CASSFDRGETQYF. The CDR3 DNA follows: TGTGCCAGCAGTTTTGACAGGGGAGAGACCCAGTACTTC.